The clone carrying this TCR beta chain was picked up many times. Its antigen is as yet unknown. These data belong to a study of CD8 T cells in ankylosing spondylitis. TCRdb called the 5' RACE reads again in MiXCR, with one record for every CDR3 protein. The repertoire holds about 390,000 distinct CDR3 sequences, 20% to 25% seen once, with about 16% in the top ten. Study conclusions and caveats: Within matched ankylosing spondylitis synovial fluid, disease-linked clones were reportedly significantly enriched. A TCR beta motif of roughly 8 highly homologous variants seemed to mark ankylosing spondylitis blood.

V was cut by 4 bases and J by 5 bases, with 7 bases left in between. The length of the CDR3 is 11 residues. Looked up from germline, CDR1 is SGHKS and CDR2 is YYEKEE (reference sequence). Specimen: blood, either unsorted or a sorted T cell fraction (not recorded which). The chain uses TRBV5-5 and TRBJ2-7, with D unresolved. This receptor was identified in a male donor with ankylosing spondylitis. The DNA of the CDR3 is TGTGCCAGCAGCCCCCTCGACGAGCAGTACTTC. Amino acids: CASSPLDEQYF.